This T cell receptor beta chain stems from a study of blood T cell repertoires in COVID-19. Study at large: Sites in the United States, Italy and Spain provided acute and convalescent COVID-19 samples.

Assignment of participants to cohorts was predicated upon participant-reported clinical history. Resolution of symptoms, clearance, or two negative PCRs was present in recovered Cohort 3 donors. The protocol was immunoSEQ multiplex PCR, while the TCRdb copy is restricted to in-frame clones and leaves out a portion. The sample gives around 390,000 clones, around nine tenths of which show up once; about a tenth is in the top ten. The V gene end was trimmed by 1 base and the J gene end by 5 bases; junction bases not matched to a gene: 5. Germline V CDR1 and CDR2: SGHTA, FQGNSA. The CDR3 runs to 15 residues.

This receptor was obtained from a woman between 45 and 60 years old who had recovered from COVID-19. Sequencing input: PBMCs or T cells enriched from blood (not recorded which). The V gene is TRBV7-2, the J gene TRBJ1-5; 7 bases map to TRBD1. CDR3 amino acids: CASSLGQGGYQPQHF. DNA of the CDR3: TGTGCCAGCAGCTTAGGACAGGGAGGATATCAGCCCCAGCATTTT.